This entry lists 20 T cell receptor beta chains sequenced from one sample in a study of shared clonotypes between healthy human individuals. Measured with immunoSEQ multiplex PCR; TCRdb has only the in-frame clones, and not every one. The sample carries fewer than 800,000 clones, 90% to 95% recorded once. As defined, naive CD8 cells were CD45RO-negative and positively selected for CCR7, with terminally differentiated effector memory CD45RA+ cells excluded. The sample consisted of naive CD8+ T cells sorted from blood. The source of these receptors is a man in his thirties or forties in good health.

The J gene is TRBJ2-1, the V gene TRBV7-6; no firm D call. Per germline, CDR1 SGHVS and CDR2 FNYEAQ. The CDR3 length is 12 residues. The V gene lost 5 bases and the J gene lost 8 bases, with 10 bases spanning the gap. The CDR3 coding sequence is TGTGCCAGCAGCGGGCCAGAATATGAGCAGTTCTTC. Its translation is CASSGPEYEQFF.

The chain employs TRBV11-2 and TRBJ2-1; no reliable D call. This CDR3 region has 14 residues. Deletions cut 3 bases from V and 7 bases from J, with 13 bases between. Per the germline V gene, CDR1 is SGHAT and CDR2 is FQNNGV. The CDR3 loop reads CASSFDRFANEQFF. Written as DNA, the CDR3 is TGTGCCAGCAGCTTCGATAGATTTGCTAATGAGCAGTTCTTC. The full variable domain, completed using reference TRBV11-2 and TRBJ2-1, is EAGVAQSPRYKIIEKRQSVAFWCNPISGHATLYWYQQILGQGPKLLIQFQNNGVVDDSQLPKDRFSAERLKGVDSTLKIQPAKLEDSAVYLCASSFDRFANEQFFGPGTRLTVL.

V and J are TRBV29-1 and TRBJ2-1; perhaps TRBD1 as D (5 bases). In germline, CDR1 is SQVTM, CDR2 ANQGSEA. V lost 3 bases, J lost 2 bases, and 11 bases lay in between. This CDR3 is 14 amino acids long. DNA for the CDR3: TGCAGCGTTGACAAGACAGAAACCTACAATGAGCAGTTCTTC. Translation gives CSVDKTETYNEQFF.

The chain employs TRBV11-1 and TRBJ2-5; D is perhaps TRBD2 (5 bases). The V gene lost 1 base and the J gene lost 2 bases, with 8 bases spanning the gap. The CDR3 consists of 14 residues. Germline-derived CDR1 and CDR2 are SGHAT and FQDESV (reference sequence). This chain's CDR3 is CASSLVGIQETQYF. The CDR3 DNA sequence: TGTGCCAGCAGCTTAGTCGGGATACAAGAGACCCAGTACTTC.

The chain is built from TRBV10-1 and TRBJ2-1; 9 nucleotides agree with TRBD2. This CDR3 is 15 amino acids long. Germline values: CDR1 WNHNN, CDR2 SYGVQD (reference sequence). The junction had 0 bases not matched to a gene; V was cut back by 0 bases and J by 3 bases. The CDR3 sequence is CASSESAGGYNEQFF. The CDR3 nucleotides are TGCGCCAGCAGTGAGTCAGCGGGAGGCTACAATGAGCAGTTCTTC.

The V gene is TRBV11-2, the J gene TRBJ2-4; tentative D call: TRBD1 (5 bases). Trimming took off 5 bases at V and 8 bases at J, with 19 bases between the two ends. The CDR3 has 15 amino acids. Germline assignment: CDR1 SGHAT and CDR2 FQNNGV. The DNA for the CDR3 is TGTGCCAGCAGCCCCGGTAGGCAGGGTGTAGACATTCAGTACTTC. This gives the protein CASSPGRQGVDIQYF.

The V gene is TRBV29-1, the J gene TRBJ1-2; possible D gene TRBD1, 6 bases. This CDR3 spans 13 amino acids. V was trimmed by 3 bases and J by 3 bases, leaving 11 bases between them. Germline V gene lookup returns CDR1 SQVTM and CDR2 ANQGSEA. CDR3 protein: CSVESGVDYGYTF. The CDR3 DNA follows: TGCAGCGTTGAGTCAGGGGTCGACTATGGCTACACCTTC.

This rearrangement joins TRBV27 to TRBJ2-7, with D possibly TRBD2 on 7 matching bases. The V end lost 10 bases, the J end lost 9 bases, and 19 bases lay between the germline ends. Germline-derived CDR1 and CDR2 are MNHEY and SMNVEV (reference sequence). The CDR3 sequence is 12 residues long. The CDR3 coding sequence is TGTGCCACCTATAGAACAGGGAGGGGGCAGTACTTC. It is translated as CATYRTGRGQYF.

V gene TRBV5-6 combines with J gene TRBJ2-7; D remains ambiguous. Germline values: CDR1 SGHDT, CDR2 YYEEEE. V shed 4 bases and J shed 0 bases, with 5 bases lying between them. The CDR3 spans 12 residues. The CDR3 here is CASSASSYEQYF. CDR3 nucleotide sequence: TGTGCCAGCAGCGCGAGCTCCTACGAGCAGTACTTC.

The chain links TRBV7-9 to TRBJ2-7, with 8 bases aligning to TRBD2. This CDR3 has 14 amino acids. V trimming: 1 base; J trimming: 3 bases; junction bases outside the gene matches: 2. Germline CDR1 is SEHNR and CDR2 is FQNEAQ (reference sequence). CDR3 bases: TGTGCCAGCAGCTTAGTTACTAGCGGCTACGAGCAGTACTTC. This translates into CASSLVTSGYEQYF.

This clone is a singleton in its sample. This chain connects TRBV10-2 to TRBJ2-5; 7 bases are shared with TRBD2. The trim removed 8 bases at V and 5 bases at J, leaving 8 bases unmatched. Per the germline V gene, CDR1 is WSHSY and CDR2 is SAAADI. This CDR3 is 13 amino acids long. This CDR3 is CASVGGSLETQYF. CDR3 in DNA: TGCGCCAGCGTCGGGGGGAGCCTGGAGACCCAGTACTTC.

The chain joins TRBV28 to TRBJ1-5, with D possibly TRBD1 on 6 matching bases. This CDR3 is built from 16 residues. CDR1 is MDHEN, CDR2 SYDVKM, per germline. Trimming cost V 10 bases and J 6 bases, with 25 bases left between them. The CDR3 loop reads CATIQLITGTIQPQHF. The CDR3 bases are TGTGCCACCATACAGCTTATCACAGGGACAATTCAGCCCCAGCATTTT.

In this sample, this clone turned up once. V and J are TRBV5-1 and TRBJ2-1; D perhaps matches TRBD2 (6 bases). CDR3 length equals 15 residues. The V end lost 2 bases, the J end lost 8 bases, and 17 bases lay between the germline ends. Germline V lookup: CDR1 SGHRS, CDR2 YFSETQ. The CDR3 DNA follows: TGCGCCAGCAGCTTCGGGAGAAACTCAGGTCATGAGCAGTTCTTC. This codes for CASSFGRNSGHEQFF.

This rearrangement joins TRBV25-1 to TRBJ2-5; D not resolved. There are 12 residues in the CDR3. The V gene lost 2 bases and the J gene lost 5 bases, with 6 bases spanning the gap. CDR1 and CDR2 from the germline V gene are MGHDK and SYGVNS. CDR3 protein: CASSEIGETQYF. The CDR3 region has the DNA TGTGCCAGCAGTGAAATTGGTGAGACCCAGTACTTC.

The chain uses TRBV10-3 and TRBJ2-1; TRBD2 is a possible D gene (5 bases). This CDR3 has 16 residues. Germline lookup yields CDR1 ENHRY and CDR2 SYGVKD. Trimming took 3 bases from V and 9 from J, leaving 21 bases between them. The CDR3 spells CAISEDPGTSRSEQFF. The CDR3 DNA is TGTGCCATCAGTGAAGATCCGGGAACCTCTAGAAGTGAGCAGTTCTTC.

The J gene is TRBJ1-1, the V gene TRBV15; 7 bases match TRBD1. CDR3 size: 15 residues. CDR1 is LNHNV and CDR2 is YYDKDF in the germline V gene (reference sequence). The V gene end was trimmed by 3 bases and the J gene end by 2 bases; junction bases not matched to a gene: 6. The CDR3 DNA reads as TGTGCCACCAGCAGCAGGGACAGCAAAAACACTGAAGCTTTCTTT. It encodes CATSSRDSKNTEAFF. Complete variable domain (other parts from reference TRBV15 and TRBJ1-1): DAMVIQNPRYQVTQFGKPVTLSCSQTLNHNVMYWYQQKSSQAPKLLFHYYDKDFNNEADTPDNFQSRRPNTSFCFLDIRSPGLGDTAMYLCATSSRDSKNTEAFFGQGTRLTVV.

This clone was counted a single time. The CDR3 bases are TGTGCCAGTAGTATCCGGGACAGGCTTGACATGAACACTGAAGCTTTCTTT. This encodes CASSIRDRLDMNTEAFF. The chain employs TRBV19 and TRBJ1-1; 8 bases fit TRBD1. The germline CDR1 and CDR2 sequences are LNHDA and SQIVND (reference sequence). V trimming: 3 bases; J trimming: 0 bases; junction bases outside the gene matches: 9. The CDR3 sequence is 17 residues long.

The genes are TRBV29-1 and TRBJ2-7; D perhaps matches TRBD2 (6 bases). The CDR3 has 15 amino acids. V was pared by 1 base and J by 1 base, with 14 bases between. Germline V gives CDR1 SQVTM, CDR2 ANQGSEA. The CDR3 reads CSVEAGSLQSYEQYF. The DNA for the CDR3 is TGCAGCGTTGAAGCCGGGAGTCTCCAATCCTACGAGCAGTACTTC.

Concerning this clone: This sample also contains other DNA sequences that code for the same CDR3. The chain has TRBV4-1 and TRBJ2-7; TRBD1 matches at 7 bases. The V segment lost 1 base and the J segment 3 bases; nucleotides outside the gene matches: 6. Germline CDR1 and CDR2: MGHRA and YSYEKL. CDR3 length equals 15 residues. CDR3 DNA sequence: TGCGCCAGCAGCCAAGCTTTGGCAGGGGGCTACGAGCAGTACTTC. This gives the protein CASSQALAGGYEQYF.

This clone was detected once. The V gene is TRBV2, the J gene TRBJ2-7; 13 positions agree with TRBD2. The V gene end was trimmed by 5 bases and the J gene end by 5 bases; junction bases not matched to a gene: 18. CDR1 and CDR2 (germline): SNHLY, FYNNEI. This CDR3 has 19 amino acids. CDR3: CASSITGTSGVLGSDEQYF. CDR3 DNA sequence: TGTGCCAGCAGTATTACCGGGACTAGCGGGGTCCTCGGATCCGACGAGCAGTACTTC.